This entry describes one TCR beta chain. TCRdb's copy holds only in-frame clones and misses some; the assay was immunoSEQ multiplex PCR. The repertoire holds tens of thousands of clones, with approximately 87% as singletons. The sample is drawn from a study of control samples from healthy donors and cancer patients. The germline V and J ends were trimmed by 3 bases and 11 bases, with 17 bases remaining between them. The CDR3 is 15 residues long. From germline, CDR1 is LGHDT and CDR2 YNNKEL (reference sequence). The sequencing input was blood. This chain joins TRBV3-1 (or the pseudogene TRBV3-2) and TRBJ1-6, with D tentatively TRBD1 (5 bases). The TCR sequence derives from a man aged 50 to 59 in good health. CDR3 nucleotide sequence: TGTGCCAGCAGCCACCCCGGGGCCGGTGGGACACCCCTCCACTTT. It encodes CASSHPGAGGTPLHF.